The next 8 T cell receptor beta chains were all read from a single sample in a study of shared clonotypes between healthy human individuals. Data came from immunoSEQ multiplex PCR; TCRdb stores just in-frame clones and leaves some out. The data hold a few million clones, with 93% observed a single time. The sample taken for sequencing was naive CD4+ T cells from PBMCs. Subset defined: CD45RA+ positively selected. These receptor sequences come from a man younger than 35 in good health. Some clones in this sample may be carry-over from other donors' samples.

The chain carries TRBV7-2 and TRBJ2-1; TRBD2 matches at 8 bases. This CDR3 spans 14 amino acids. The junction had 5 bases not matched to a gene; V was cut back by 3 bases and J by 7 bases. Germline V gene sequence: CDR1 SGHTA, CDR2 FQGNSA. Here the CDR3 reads CASSFPGGANEQFF. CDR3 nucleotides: TGTGCCAGCAGCTTCCCCGGGGGGGCTAATGAGCAGTTCTTC.

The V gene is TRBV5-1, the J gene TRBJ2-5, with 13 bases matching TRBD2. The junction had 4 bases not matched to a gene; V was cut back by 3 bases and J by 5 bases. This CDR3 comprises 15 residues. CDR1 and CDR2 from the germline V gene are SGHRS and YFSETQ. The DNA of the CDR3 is TGCGCCAGCAGCTGGACTAGCGGGAGTTTGGAGACCCAGTACTTC. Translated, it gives CASSWTSGSLETQYF.

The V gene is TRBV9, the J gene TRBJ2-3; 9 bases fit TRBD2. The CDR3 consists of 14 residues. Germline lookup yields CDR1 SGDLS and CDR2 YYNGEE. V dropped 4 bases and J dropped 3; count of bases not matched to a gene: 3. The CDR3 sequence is CASSFSGRTDTQYF. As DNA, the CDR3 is TGTGCCAGCAGCTTTAGCGGGAGAACAGATACGCAGTATTTT.

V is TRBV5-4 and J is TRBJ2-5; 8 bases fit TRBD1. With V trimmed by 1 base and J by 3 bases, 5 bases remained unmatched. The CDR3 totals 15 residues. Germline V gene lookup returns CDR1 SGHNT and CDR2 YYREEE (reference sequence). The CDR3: CASSLSSTGEETQYF. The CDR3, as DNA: TGTGCCAGCAGCTTGTCGTCGACAGGGGAAGAGACCCAGTACTTC.

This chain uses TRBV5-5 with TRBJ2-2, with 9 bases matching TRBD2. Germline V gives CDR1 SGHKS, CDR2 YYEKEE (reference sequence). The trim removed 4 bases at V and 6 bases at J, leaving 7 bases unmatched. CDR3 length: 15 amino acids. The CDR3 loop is CASSDSGSPAGELFF. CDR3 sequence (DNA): TGTGCCAGCAGCGATAGCGGGAGCCCCGCCGGGGAGCTGTTTTTT.

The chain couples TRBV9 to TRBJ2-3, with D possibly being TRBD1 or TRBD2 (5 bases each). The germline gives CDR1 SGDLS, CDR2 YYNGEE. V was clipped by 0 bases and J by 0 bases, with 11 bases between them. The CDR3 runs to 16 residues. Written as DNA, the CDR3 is TGTGCCAGCAGCGTAGGTTCGGGGCTCAGCACAGATACGCAGTATTTT. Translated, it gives CASSVGSGLSTDTQYF. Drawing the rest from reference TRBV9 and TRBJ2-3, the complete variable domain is DSGVTQTPKHLITATGQRVTLRCSPRSGDLSVYWYQQSLDQGLQFLIQYYNGEERAKGNILERFSAQQFPDLHSELNLSSLELGDSALYFCASSVGSGLSTDTQYFGPGTRLTVL.

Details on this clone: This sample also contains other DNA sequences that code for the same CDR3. The chain's CDR3 is CASSLSSNQPQHF. CDR3 DNA sequence: TGTGCCAGCTCCCTCAGTAGCAATCAGCCCCAGCATTTT. The rearrangement links TRBV18 to TRBJ1-5; no definite D call. V shed 6 bases and J shed 0 bases, with 6 bases lying between them. Germline V gene data show CDR1 as KGHSH and CDR2 as LQKENI. CDR3 length: 13 amino acids.

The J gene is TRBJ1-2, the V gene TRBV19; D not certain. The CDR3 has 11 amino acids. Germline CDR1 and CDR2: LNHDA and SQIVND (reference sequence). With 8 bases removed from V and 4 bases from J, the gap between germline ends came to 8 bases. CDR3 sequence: CASFYGYGYTF. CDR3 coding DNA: TGTGCCAGTTTTTATGGCTATGGCTACACCTTC.